This T cell receptor beta chain originates from a study of T cells in Graves' hyperthyroidism and ophthalmopathy. Study-wide background: Blood from the periphery was taken at initial diagnosis, before any treatment.

Germline V gene sequence: CDR1 SNHLY, CDR2 FYNNEI. The V end lost 6 bases, the J end lost 4 bases, and 9 bases lay between the germline ends. CDR3 length: 12 residues. Amplification of TCR beta CDR3 regions was performed using RNA transcripts as template. Using the HTBI primer set, a first-round RT-PCR was run on the TCR CDR3. TCRdb re-called the multiplex PCR reads through MiXCR, storing one row per CDR3 protein. Of 350,000 to 500,000 distinct CDR3 sequences in the sample, roughly an eighth were seen once. This clonotype was recorded many times. Its antigen remains unidentified. Study results and limitations: Ophthalmopathy and stable hyperthyroidism were told apart by a 13 V-J model.

Sequencing was done on a sample of blood. J is TRBJ2-5 and V is TRBV2; D gene unclear. This TCR was sampled from a woman under 30 with Graves' hyperthyroidism. The CDR3 here is CASRVLGETQYF. CDR3 coding DNA: TGTGCCAGCAGGGTCCTGGGAGAGACCCAGTACTTC.